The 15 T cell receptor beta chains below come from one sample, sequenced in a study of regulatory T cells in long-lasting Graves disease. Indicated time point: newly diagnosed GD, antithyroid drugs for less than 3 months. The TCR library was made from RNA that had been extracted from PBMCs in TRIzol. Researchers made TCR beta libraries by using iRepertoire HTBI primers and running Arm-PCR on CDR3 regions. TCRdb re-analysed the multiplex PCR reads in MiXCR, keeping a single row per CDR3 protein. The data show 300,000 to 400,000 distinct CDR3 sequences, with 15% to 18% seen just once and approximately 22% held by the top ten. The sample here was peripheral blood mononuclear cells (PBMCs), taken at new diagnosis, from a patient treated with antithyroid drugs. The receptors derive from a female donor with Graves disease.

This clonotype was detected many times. As DNA, the CDR3 is TGTGCCAGCAGCCAACCCGGACTGCCCACAGATACGCAGTATTTT. Amino acid sequence: CASSQPGLPTDTQYF. The V and J genes are TRBV3-1 and TRBJ2-3; D is possibly TRBD2 (5 bases). The germline V and J ends were trimmed by 2 bases and 2 bases, with 11 bases remaining between them. The CDR3 loop spans 15 amino acids. The germline V gene has CDR1 LGHDT and CDR2 YNNKEL (reference sequence).

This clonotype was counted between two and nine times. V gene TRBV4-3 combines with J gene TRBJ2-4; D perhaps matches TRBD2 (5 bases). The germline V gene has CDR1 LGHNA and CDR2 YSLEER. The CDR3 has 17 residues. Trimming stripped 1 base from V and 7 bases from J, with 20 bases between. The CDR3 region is CASSQAPIASRGNIQYF. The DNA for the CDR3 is TGCGCCAGCAGCCAAGCCCCTATAGCGAGTCGTGGCAACATTCAGTACTTC.

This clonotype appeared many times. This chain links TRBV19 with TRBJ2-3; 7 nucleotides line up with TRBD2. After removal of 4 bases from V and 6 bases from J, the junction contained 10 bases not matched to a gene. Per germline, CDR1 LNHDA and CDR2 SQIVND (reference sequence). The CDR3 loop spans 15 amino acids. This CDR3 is CASSRSSGRSDTQYF. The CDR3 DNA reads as TGTGCCAGTAGTAGATCTAGCGGCCGGAGCGATACGCAGTATTTT.

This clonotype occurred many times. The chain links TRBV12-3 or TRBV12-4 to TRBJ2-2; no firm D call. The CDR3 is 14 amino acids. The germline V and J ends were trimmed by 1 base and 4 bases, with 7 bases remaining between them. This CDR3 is CASSLGKGTGELFF. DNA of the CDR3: TGTGCCAGCAGTTTAGGGAAGGGCACCGGGGAGCTGTTTTTT.

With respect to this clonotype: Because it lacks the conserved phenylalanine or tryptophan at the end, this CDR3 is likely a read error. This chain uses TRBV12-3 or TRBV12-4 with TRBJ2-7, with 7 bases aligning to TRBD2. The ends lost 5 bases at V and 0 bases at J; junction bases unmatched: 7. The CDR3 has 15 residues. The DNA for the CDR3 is TGTGCCAGCAGTGCCGGGGGGTTGGGCTCCTACGAGCAGTACTCC. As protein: CASSAGGLGSYEQYS.

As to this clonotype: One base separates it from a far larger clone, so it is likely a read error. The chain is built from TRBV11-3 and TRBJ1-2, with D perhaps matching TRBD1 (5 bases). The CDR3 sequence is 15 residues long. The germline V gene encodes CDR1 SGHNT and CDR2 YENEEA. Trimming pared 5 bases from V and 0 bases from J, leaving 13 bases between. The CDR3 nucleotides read TGTGCCAGCAGCCACGGGGGGTTTCCTAACTATGGCTACACCTTC. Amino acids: CASSHGGFPNYGYTF.

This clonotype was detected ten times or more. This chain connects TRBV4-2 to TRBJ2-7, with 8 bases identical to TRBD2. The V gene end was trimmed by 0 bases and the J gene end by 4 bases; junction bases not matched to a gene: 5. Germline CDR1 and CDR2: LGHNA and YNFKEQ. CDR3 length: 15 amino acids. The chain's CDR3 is CASSQDVERGYEQYF. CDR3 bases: TGTGCCAGCAGCCAAGATGTTGAGCGGGGGTACGAGCAGTACTTC.

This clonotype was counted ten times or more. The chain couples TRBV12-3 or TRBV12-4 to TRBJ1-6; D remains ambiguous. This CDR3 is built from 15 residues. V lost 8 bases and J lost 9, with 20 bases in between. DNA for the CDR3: TGTGCCAGCCTATTTGATGGGAGACGGGGTTCACCCCTCCACTTT. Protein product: CASLFDGRRGSPLHF.

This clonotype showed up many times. In DNA, the CDR3 is TGTGCCAGCAGCCAAGTTGGACTAGCGGCTGGGGAGACCCAGTACTTC. This sequence encodes CASSQVGLAAGETQYF. The gene calls are TRBV3-1 and TRBJ2-5; 10 bases align to TRBD2. Germline V gene lookup returns CDR1 LGHDT and CDR2 YNNKEL (reference sequence). The junction had 7 bases not matched to a gene; V was cut back by 1 base and J by 5 bases. This CDR3 spans 16 amino acids.

The CDR3 loop is CASGPSTGNSYEQYF. The CDR3 DNA is TGTGCTAGTGGTCCGAGCACAGGAAACTCCTACGAGCAGTACTTC. The V gene is TRBV12-5, the J gene TRBJ2-7; possible D gene TRBD1, 5 bases. Germline V gene lookup returns CDR1 LGHNT and CDR2 FRNRAP. The V gene lost 5 bases and the J gene lost 0 bases, with 14 bases spanning the gap. The CDR3 spans 15 residues.

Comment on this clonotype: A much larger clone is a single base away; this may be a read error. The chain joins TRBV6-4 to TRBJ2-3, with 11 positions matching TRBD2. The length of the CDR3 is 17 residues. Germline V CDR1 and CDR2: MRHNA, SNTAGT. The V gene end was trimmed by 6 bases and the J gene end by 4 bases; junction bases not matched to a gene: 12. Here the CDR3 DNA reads TGTGCCAGCAGACCCTTACTGACTAGCGGGATCTCAGATACGCAGTATTTT. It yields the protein CASRPLLTSGISDTQYF.

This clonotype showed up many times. DNA for the CDR3: TGTGCCAGCAGATACGGGGCGGGGAGCACTGAAGCTTTCTTT. Its protein product is CASRYGAGSTEAFF. The V call is TRBV6-1, the J call TRBJ1-1; TRBD1 might be the D (5 bases). Germline loops: CDR1 MNHNS, CDR2 SASEGT. Trimming left V 6 bases short and J 4 bases short, with 15 bases between. The CDR3 runs 14 residues.

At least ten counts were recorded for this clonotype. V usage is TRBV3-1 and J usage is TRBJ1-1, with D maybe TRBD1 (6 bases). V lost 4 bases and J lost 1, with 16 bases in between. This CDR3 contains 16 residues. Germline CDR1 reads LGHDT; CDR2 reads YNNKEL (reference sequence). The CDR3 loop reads CASSPGGHLTNTEAFF. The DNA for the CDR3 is TGTGCCAGCAGCCCGGGGGGGCACCTCACGAACACTGAAGCTTTCTTT.

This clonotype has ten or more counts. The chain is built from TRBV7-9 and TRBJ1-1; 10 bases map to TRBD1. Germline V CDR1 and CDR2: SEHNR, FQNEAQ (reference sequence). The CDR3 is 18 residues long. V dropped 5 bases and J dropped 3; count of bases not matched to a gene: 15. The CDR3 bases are TGTGCCAGCAGCCCTCCTTTGACAGGGGGCAAAGGGGACACTGAAGCTTTCTTT. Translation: CASSPPLTGGKGDTEAFF. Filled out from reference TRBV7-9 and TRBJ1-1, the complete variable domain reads DTGVSQNPRHKITKRGQNVTFRCDPISEHNRLYWYRQTLGQGPEFLTYFQNEAQLEKSRLLSDRFSAERPKGSFSTLEIQRTEQGDSAMYLCASSPPLTGGKGDTEAFFGQGTRLTVV.

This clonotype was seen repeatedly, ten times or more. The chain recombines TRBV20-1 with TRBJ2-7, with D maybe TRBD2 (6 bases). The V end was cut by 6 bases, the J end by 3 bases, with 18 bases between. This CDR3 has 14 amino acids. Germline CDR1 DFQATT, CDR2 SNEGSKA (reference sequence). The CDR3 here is CSASGTSQVYEQYF. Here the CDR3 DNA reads TGCAGTGCAAGTGGGACTTCCCAAGTCTACGAGCAGTACTTC.